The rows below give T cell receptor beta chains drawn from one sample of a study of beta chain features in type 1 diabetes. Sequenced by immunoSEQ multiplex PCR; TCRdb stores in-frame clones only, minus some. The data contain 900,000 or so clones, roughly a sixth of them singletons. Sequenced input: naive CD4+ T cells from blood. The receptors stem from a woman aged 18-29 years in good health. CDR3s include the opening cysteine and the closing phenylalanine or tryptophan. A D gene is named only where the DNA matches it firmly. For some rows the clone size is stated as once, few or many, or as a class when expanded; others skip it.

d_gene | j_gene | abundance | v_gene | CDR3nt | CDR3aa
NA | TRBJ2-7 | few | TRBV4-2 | TGTGCCAGCAGCCCTCCTTCCGACGAGCAGTACTTC | CASSPPSDEQYF
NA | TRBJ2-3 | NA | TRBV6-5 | TGTGCCAGCAGTTACTGGGCAGCGAGCACAGATACGCAGTATTTT | CASSYWAASTDTQYF
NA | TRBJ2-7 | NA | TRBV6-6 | TGTGCCAGCAGTTACAGGAACGAGCAGTACTTC | CASSYRNEQYF
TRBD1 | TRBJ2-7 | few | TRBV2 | TGTGCCAGCAGTGGGACAGGGGACTACGAGCAGTACTTC | CASSGTGDYEQYF
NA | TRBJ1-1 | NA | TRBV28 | TGTGCCAGCAGTTTTAACAGTTTAACTGAAGCTTTCTTT | CASSFNSLTEAFF
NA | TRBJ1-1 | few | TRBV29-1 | TGCAGCGCCCGTACTGGGCTTTCGAACACTGAAGCTTTCTTT | CSARTGLSNTEAFF
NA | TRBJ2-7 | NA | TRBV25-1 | TGTGCCAGCAGTGAAGAGAGTATGGTCTCCTACGAGCAGTACTTC | CASSEESMVSYEQYF
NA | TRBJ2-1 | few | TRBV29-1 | TGCAGCGTCTCTTTCTCCTACAATGAGCAGTTCTTC | CSVSFSYNEQFF
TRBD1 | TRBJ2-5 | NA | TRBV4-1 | TGCGCCAGCAGCCAAGAGGGAGGGACAGGGGCAGGAGAGACCCAGTACTTC | CASSQEGGTGAGETQYF
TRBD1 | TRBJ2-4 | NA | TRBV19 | TGTGCCAGTAGCACGACAGGGGTCAAAAACATTCAGTACTTC | CASSTTGVKNIQYF
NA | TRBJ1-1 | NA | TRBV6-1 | TGTGCCAGCAGTGAAGTCAAGTGGGCAGAGAACACTGAAGCTTTCTTT | CASSEVKWAENTEAFF
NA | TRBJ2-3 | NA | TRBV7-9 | TGTGCCAGCAGCCCTCTTTCGCCAGATACGCAGTATTTT | CASSPLSPDTQYF
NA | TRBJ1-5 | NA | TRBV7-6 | TGTGCCAGCAGCTCGACAGGCAATCAGCCCCAGCATTTT | CASSSTGNQPQHF
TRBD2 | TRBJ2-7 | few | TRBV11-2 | TGTGCCAGCAGCTTAGAGGCTAGCGGGGCCACCTACGAGCAGTACTTC | CASSLEASGATYEQYF
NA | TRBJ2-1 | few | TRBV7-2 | TGTGCCAGCAGCTTAACCTCTTACAATGAGCAGTTCTTC | CASSLTSYNEQFF
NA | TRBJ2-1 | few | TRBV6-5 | TGTGCCAGCAGTTACTCTGGGGGCCCCGGTGAGCAGTTCTTC | CASSYSGGPGEQFF
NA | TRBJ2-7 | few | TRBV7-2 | TGTGCCAGCAGCTTCGACACGGGCGCCGAGCAGTACTTC | CASSFDTGAEQYF
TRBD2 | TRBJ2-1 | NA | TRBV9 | TGTGCCAGCAGCACCCAATCCGGGACTAGGTCCAATGAGCAGTTCTTC | CASSTQSGTRSNEQFF